This paragraph reports one T cell receptor (beta chain). Its antigen remains unidentified. In TCRdb, the 5' RACE reads were re-called with MiXCR into one record per CDR3 protein. The sample carries about 210,000 distinct CDR3 sequences, around 26% recorded once. The sample is drawn from a study of T-cell memory formation after mild COVID-19. Whole-study context: TCR clusters were mostly donor specific.

The CDR3 is 13 amino acids. Germline V CDR1 and CDR2: SNHLY, FYNNEI. The V end was cut by 6 bases, the J end by 4 bases, with 12 bases between. General observations from the study: The appearance of some responding clones in pre-infection memory suggested that cross-reactive memory joined. In second-wave clones peaking day 37, SARS-CoV-2 specificity remained unconfirmed.

The sample was PBMCs or a T cell subset sorted from them (not recorded which). This TCR derives from an adult woman who had mild COVID-19 (a few samples of this study predate the infection). Cell type and time point are not known. V and J are TRBV2 and TRBJ1-1; the D is unclear. The CDR3, as DNA: TGTGCCAGCAGCAAGGAAGCTTTCACTGAAGCTTTCTTT. Its translation is CASSKEAFTEAFF.